Listed below are T cell receptor beta chains from one sample, sequenced in a study of glioma-infiltrating T cells after dendritic cell vaccination. Only in-frame clones appear in the TCRdb table, and some are missing; sequencing was by immunoSEQ multiplex PCR. The sample lists 91,000 or so clones, approximately 80% occurring once. The starting material was blood, obtained after dendritic cell vaccination. Receptors were obtained from a human donor with glioblastoma. The CDR3 runs from the conserved cysteine through the conserved F or W. The D gene is left open where the match is weak. Only part of the rows carry a size: once, few, many, or a class if the clone is expanded.

once,TRBV30,13,TRBD2,TRBJ2-1,CASGRGANNEQFF,TGTGCCTCCGGGCGGGGGGCCAACAATGAGCAGTTCTTC
NA,TRBV4-1,17,TRBD2,TRBJ2-3,CASSQEGVAGSTDTQYF,TGCGCCAGCAGCCAAGAGGGGGTAGCGGGGAGCACAGATACGCAGTATTTT
NA,TRBV2,13,NA,TRBJ1-1,CASSGQKNTEAFF,TGTGCCAGCAGTGGGCAGAAGAACACTGAAGCTTTCTTT
NA,TRBV2,15,NA,TRBJ1-4,CASSEGGGPGEKLFF,TGTGCCAGCAGTGAAGGGGGGGGGCCGGGGGAAAAACTGTTTTTT
NA,TRBV6-5,13,TRBD1,TRBJ1-1,CASSLTGGSGAFF,TGTGCCAGCAGTTTGACAGGGGGCTCAGGAGCTTTCTTT
NA,TRBV6-5,14,NA,TRBJ2-1,CASSYVPSLDEQFF,TGTGCCAGCAGTTATGTTCCCAGTCTGGATGAGCAGTTCTTC
NA,TRBV15,13,NA,TRBJ1-1,CATSRVQATEAFF,TGTGCCACCAGCAGAGTACAGGCCACTGAAGCTTTCTTT
NA,TRBV9,13,NA,TRBJ2-3,CASSVAGGDTQYF,TGTGCCAGCAGCGTAGCGGGCGGGGATACGCAGTATTTT
NA,TRBV7-7,15,TRBD1,TRBJ2-7,CASSLASGQGYEQYF,TGTGCTAGCAGCTTAGCGTCGGGACAGGGCTACGAGCAGTACTTC
NA,TRBV7-6,14,TRBD1,TRBJ1-1,CASSLGQGNTEAFF,TGTGCCAGCAGCTTAGGACAGGGGAACACTGAAGCTTTCTTT